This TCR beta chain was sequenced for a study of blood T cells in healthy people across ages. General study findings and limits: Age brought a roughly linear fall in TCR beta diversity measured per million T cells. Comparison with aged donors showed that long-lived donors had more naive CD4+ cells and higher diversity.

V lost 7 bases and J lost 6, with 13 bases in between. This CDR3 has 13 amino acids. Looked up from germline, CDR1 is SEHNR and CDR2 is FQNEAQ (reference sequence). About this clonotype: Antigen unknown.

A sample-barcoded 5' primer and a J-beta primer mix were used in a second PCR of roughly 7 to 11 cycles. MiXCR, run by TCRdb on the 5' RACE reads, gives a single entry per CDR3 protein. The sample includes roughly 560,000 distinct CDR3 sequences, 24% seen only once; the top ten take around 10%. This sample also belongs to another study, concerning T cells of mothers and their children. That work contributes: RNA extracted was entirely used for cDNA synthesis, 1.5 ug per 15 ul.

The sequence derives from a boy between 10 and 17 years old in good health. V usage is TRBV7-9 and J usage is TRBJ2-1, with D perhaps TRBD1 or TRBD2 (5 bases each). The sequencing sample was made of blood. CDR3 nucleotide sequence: TGTGCCAGCAACCCCATGGGGACCAATGAGCAGTTCTTC. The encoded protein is CASNPMGTNEQFF.